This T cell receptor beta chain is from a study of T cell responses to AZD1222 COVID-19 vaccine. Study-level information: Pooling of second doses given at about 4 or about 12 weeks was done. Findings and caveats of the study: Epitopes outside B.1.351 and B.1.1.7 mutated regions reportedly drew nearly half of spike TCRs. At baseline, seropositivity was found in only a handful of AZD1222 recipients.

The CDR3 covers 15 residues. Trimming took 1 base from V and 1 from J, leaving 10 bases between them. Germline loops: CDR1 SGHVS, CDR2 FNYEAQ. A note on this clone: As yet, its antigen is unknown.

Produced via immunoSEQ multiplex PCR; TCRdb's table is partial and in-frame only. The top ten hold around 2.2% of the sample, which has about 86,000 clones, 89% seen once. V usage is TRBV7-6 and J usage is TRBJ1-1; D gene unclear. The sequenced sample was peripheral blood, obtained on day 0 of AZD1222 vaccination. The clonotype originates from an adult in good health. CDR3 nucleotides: TGTGCCAGCAGCTTAGTTTTTTCGGGGAACACTGAAGCTTTCTTT. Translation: CASSLVFSGNTEAFF.